This paragraph covers one TCR beta chain sequence. This may be a read error: a much more frequent sequence differs by one nucleotide. TCRdb analysed the 5' RACE reads with MiXCR anew, one entry per CDR3 protein. In the table there are a few hundred thousand distinct CDR3 sequences, over 9.5% of which are singletons. CDR1 MNHNS and CDR2 SASEGT come from the germline V gene. The CDR3 extends over 13 amino acids. This record belongs to a study of CD8 T cells in ankylosing spondylitis. Material: blood, either unsorted or a sorted T cell fraction (not recorded which). V usage is TRBV6-1 and J usage is TRBJ1-2; D is possibly TRBD1 (5 bases). The TCR sequence derives from a male donor with ankylosing spondylitis or in good health (not recorded which). CDR3: CAGRARVTDGYTF. In nucleotides, the CDR3 is TGTGCCGGCAGGGCGAGGGTAACAGATGGCTACACCTTC.